This T cell receptor beta chain came from a study of T-cell memory formation after mild COVID-19. Study-level background: There were largely donor-specific TCR clusters.

The CDR3 length is 15 residues. Germline V gene sequence: CDR1 DFQATT, CDR2 SNEGSKA (reference sequence). Trimming at V came to 6 bases and at J to 10 bases, leaving 13 bases not matched to a gene. TCRdb called the 5' RACE reads again in MiXCR, with one record for every CDR3 protein. The repertoire consists of about 290,000 distinct CDR3 sequences, with approximately 15% occurring once and the leading ten covering roughly a fifth. This clonotype was seen repeatedly, ten times or more. Its antigen is unidentified. Study findings and constraints: Memory cells collected pre-infection included some clones that later responded, suggesting cross-reactive memory joined. Contracting CD4+ clones were located mainly in CM and EM, and CD8+ clones in EMRA.

The receptor was isolated from a man younger than 30 who had mild COVID-19 (a few samples of this study predate the infection). Cell type and time point are not known. Sequencing was performed on PBMCs or a T cell subset sorted from them (not recorded which). V and J are TRBV20-1 and TRBJ1-6, with 9 bases matching TRBD1. The CDR3 sequence is CSATGTGLLLSPLHF. The CDR3 DNA reads TGCAGTGCAACCGGGACAGGGCTCCTCTTATCACCCCTCCACTTT.